Listed below are T cell receptor beta chains from one sample, sequenced in a study of OX40 agonist ivuxolimab in advanced cancers. Profiled with immunoSEQ multiplex PCR; TCRdb holds only in-frame clones, not every one. Here the sample spans tens of thousands of clones, approximately 90% being singletons. Sequences were derived from CD4+ or CD8+ T cells sorted from blood, sampled in a trial of the OX40 agonist ivuxolimab. Receptors were obtained from an adult with an advanced solid tumor such as melanoma, head and neck, liver or kidney cancer. The CDR3 runs from the conserved cysteine through the conserved F or W. A D gene is named only where the DNA matches it firmly. Size is omitted from some rows. Given values are once, few, many or a class for expanded clones.

clone_size: few
j_call: TRBJ1-5
d_call: .
v_call: TRBV27
cdr3_aa: CASSPRQGNQPQHF
cdr3_nt: TGTGCCAGCAGTCCGCGACAGGGCAATCAGCCCCAGCATTTT

clone_size: .
j_call: TRBJ2-5
d_call: .
v_call: TRBV11-3
cdr3_aa: CASSLAGGQETQYF
cdr3_nt: TGTGCCAGCAGCTTAGCAGGAGGCCAAGAGACCCAGTACTTC

clone_size: .
j_call: TRBJ2-2
d_call: .
v_call: TRBV18
cdr3_aa: CASSPASRADTGELFF
cdr3_nt: TGTGCCAGCTCACCCGCGTCCAGAGCGGACACCGGGGAGCTGTTTTTT

clone_size: .
j_call: TRBJ2-1
d_call: .
v_call: TRBV7-2
cdr3_aa: CASTRQEGYNEQFF
cdr3_nt: TGTGCCAGCACCCGACAGGAGGGATACAATGAGCAGTTCTTC

clone_size: .
j_call: TRBJ2-7
d_call: .
v_call: TRBV5-1
cdr3_aa: CASSLVQGSYEQYF
cdr3_nt: TGCGCCAGCAGCTTGGTTCAGGGATCCTACGAGCAGTACTTC

clone_size: .
j_call: TRBJ2-7
d_call: .
v_call: TRBV29-1
cdr3_aa: CSVVGGSYEQYF
cdr3_nt: TGCAGCGTTGTTGGGGGTTCCTACGAGCAGTACTTC

clone_size: .
j_call: TRBJ1-1
d_call: .
v_call: TRBV7-9
cdr3_aa: CASSLVSEAFF
cdr3_nt: TGTGCCAGCAGCTTAGTATCTGAAGCTTTCTTT

clone_size: .
j_call: TRBJ2-3
d_call: .
v_call: TRBV7-3
cdr3_aa: CASSLTALGTDTQYF
cdr3_nt: TGTGCCAGCAGCTTAACGGCGCTAGGTACAGATACGCAGTATTTT

clone_size: .
j_call: TRBJ2-4
d_call: .
v_call: TRBV4-1
cdr3_aa: CASSQVGVAKNIQYF
cdr3_nt: TGCGCCAGCAGCCAAGTCGGGGTAGCCAAAAACATTCAGTACTTC

clone_size: .
j_call: TRBJ2-2
d_call: TRBD1
v_call: TRBV27
cdr3_aa: CASMDRVSGELFF
cdr3_nt: TGTGCCAGCATGGACAGGGTTAGCGGGGAGCTGTTTTTT

clone_size: .
j_call: TRBJ2-1
d_call: .
v_call: TRBV10-2
cdr3_aa: CASSEERGRQFF
cdr3_nt: TGCGCCAGCAGTGAGGAACGGGGGAGGCAGTTCTTC

clone_size: .
j_call: TRBJ1-4
d_call: TRBD1
v_call: TRBV6-1
cdr3_aa: CASSWQGAVGEKLFF
cdr3_nt: TGTGCCAGCAGTTGGCAGGGGGCAGTAGGTGAAAAACTGTTTTTT

clone_size: .
j_call: TRBJ2-2
d_call: .
v_call: TRBV6-1
cdr3_aa: CASRLGAGGELFF
cdr3_nt: TGTGCCAGCCGCTTGGGGGCAGGAGGGGAGCTGTTTTTT

clone_size: .
j_call: TRBJ2-3
d_call: TRBD2
v_call: TRBV13
cdr3_aa: CASSALLAGGTDTQYF
cdr3_nt: TGTGCCAGCAGCGCATTACTAGCGGGAGGAACAGATACGCAGTATTTT

clone_size: once
j_call: TRBJ2-3
d_call: .
v_call: TRBV4-2
cdr3_aa: CASSQDLGTDTQYF
cdr3_nt: TGTGCCAGCAGCCAAGATCTGGGGACAGATACGCAGTATTTT

clone_size: .
j_call: TRBJ2-7
d_call: .
v_call: TRBV6-6
cdr3_aa: CASGRFGYYEQYF
cdr3_nt: TGTGCCAGCGGACGCTTCGGATACTACGAGCAGTACTTC

clone_size: .
j_call: TRBJ2-2
d_call: .
v_call: TRBV11-2
cdr3_aa: CASSLSSLPNTGELFF
cdr3_nt: TGTGCCAGCAGCCTCTCCTCCCTCCCGAACACCGGGGAGCTGTTTTTT

clone_size: .
j_call: TRBJ1-5
d_call: .
v_call: TRBV7-2
cdr3_aa: CASSTRERTVSNQPQHF
cdr3_nt: TGTGCCAGCAGCACCCGGGAACGGACGGTGAGCAATCAGCCCCAGCATTTT

clone_size: .
j_call: TRBJ2-3
d_call: TRBD2
v_call: TRBV29-1
cdr3_aa: CSVGLSSGSADTQYF
cdr3_nt: TGCAGCGTTGGGCTATCTAGCGGGAGCGCAGATACGCAGTATTTT

clone_size: .
j_call: TRBJ2-6
d_call: .
v_call: TRBV7-2
cdr3_aa: CASSLGHSGANVLTF
cdr3_nt: TGTGCCAGCAGCTTAGGGCACTCTGGGGCCAACGTCCTGACTTTC

clone_size: .
j_call: TRBJ1-2
d_call: TRBD1
v_call: TRBV28
cdr3_aa: CASRIPSGTAYGYTF
cdr3_nt: TGTGCCAGCAGAATCCCAAGCGGGACAGCATATGGCTACACCTTC

clone_size: .
j_call: TRBJ2-1
d_call: .
v_call: TRBV9
cdr3_aa: CASSVNGDSEQFF
cdr3_nt: TGTGCCAGCAGCGTAAATGGCGATAGTGAGCAGTTCTTC

clone_size: .
j_call: TRBJ2-1
d_call: .
v_call: TRBV18
cdr3_aa: CASSPPSAGEQFF
cdr3_nt: TGTGCCAGCTCACCACCTTCGGCGGGGGAGCAGTTCTTC

clone_size: few
j_call: TRBJ2-2
d_call: .
v_call: TRBV19
cdr3_aa: CASSIQGIGELFF
cdr3_nt: TGTGCCAGTAGTATACAGGGAATCGGGGAGCTGTTTTTT

clone_size: .
j_call: TRBJ1-5
d_call: .
v_call: TRBV2
cdr3_aa: CASNGGRVEIQHF
cdr3_nt: TGTGCCAGCAACGGGGGTAGGGTTGAAATCCAGCATTTT

clone_size: .
j_call: TRBJ1-1
d_call: TRBD1
v_call: TRBV7-9
cdr3_aa: CASSSPDRGELNTEAFF
cdr3_nt: TGTGCCAGCAGCTCCCCAGACAGGGGAGAGTTGAACACTGAAGCTTTCTTT

clone_size: .
j_call: TRBJ1-4
d_call: TRBD1
v_call: TRBV19
cdr3_aa: CASSTRQGDEKLFF
cdr3_nt: TGTGCCAGTAGTACCCGACAGGGGGATGAAAAACTGTTTTTT

clone_size: .
j_call: TRBJ2-3
d_call: TRBD1
v_call: TRBV6-5
cdr3_aa: CASSYAFGTGGDTQYF
cdr3_nt: TGTGCCAGCAGTTACGCCTTCGGGACAGGGGGAGATACGCAGTATTTT

clone_size: .
j_call: TRBJ2-1
d_call: .
v_call: TRBV7-2
cdr3_aa: CASRGSGFPYNEQFF
cdr3_nt: TGTGCCAGCAGGGGAAGCGGATTCCCCTACAATGAGCAGTTCTTC

clone_size: .
j_call: TRBJ2-7
d_call: TRBD1
v_call: TRBV5-1
cdr3_aa: CASSFRTGLSSYEQYF
cdr3_nt: TGCGCCAGCAGTTTTCGGACAGGACTGAGCTCCTACGAGCAGTACTTC

clone_size: .
j_call: TRBJ1-1
d_call: .
v_call: TRBV7-2
cdr3_aa: CASSIIRVTEAFF
cdr3_nt: TGTGCCAGCAGCATAATCAGGGTCACTGAAGCTTTCTTT

clone_size: once
j_call: TRBJ2-1
d_call: TRBD2
v_call: TRBV6-1
cdr3_aa: CASSRAGGPGNEQFF
cdr3_nt: TGTGCCAGCAGTCGAGCGGGAGGGCCGGGGAATGAGCAGTTCTTC

clone_size: .
j_call: TRBJ1-5
d_call: .
v_call: TRBV5-6
cdr3_aa: CASSPRSSLGPQHF
cdr3_nt: TGTGCCAGCAGCCCGAGATCCTCCCTGGGGCCCCAGCATTTT

clone_size: .
j_call: TRBJ2-7
d_call: .
v_call: TRBV6-5
cdr3_aa: CASSSSRRTYEQYF
cdr3_nt: TGTGCCAGCAGTAGCTCTCGACGGACCTACGAGCAGTACTTC

clone_size: .
j_call: TRBJ2-7
d_call: TRBD2
v_call: TRBV5-4
cdr3_aa: CASINSGGSYEQYF
cdr3_nt: TGTGCCAGCATCAATAGCGGGGGCTCCTACGAGCAGTACTTC

clone_size: once
j_call: TRBJ1-1
d_call: .
v_call: TRBV6-5
cdr3_aa: CASNMNTEAFF
cdr3_nt: TGTGCCAGCAATATGAACACTGAAGCTTTCTTT

clone_size: .
j_call: TRBJ1-1
d_call: .
v_call: TRBV28
cdr3_aa: CATGGGNTEAFF
cdr3_nt: TGTGCCACAGGTGGGGGGAACACTGAAGCTTTCTTT